Sequencing of this T cell receptor (beta chain) was carried out in a study of blood T cell repertoires in COVID-19. Between the trimmed V and J ends, which lost 7 bases and 5 bases, there was a span of 15 bases. The CDR3 has 14 residues. CDR1 SEHNR and CDR2 FQNEAQ come from the germline V gene (reference sequence). Data came from immunoSEQ multiplex PCR; TCRdb stores just in-frame clones and leaves some out. The data show about 280,000 clones, 80% to 85% seen once. The rearrangement joins TRBV7-9 to TRBJ1-5; perhaps TRBD1 as D (6 bases). The sequencing input was PBMCs or T cells enriched from blood (not recorded which). The sequence was obtained from a man aged 40-49 years who had been exposed to COVID-19. Here the CDR3 DNA reads TGTGCCAGCACCACATCTTCAGGGGATCAGCCCCAGCATTTT. Amino acids: CASTTSSGDQPQHF.